Below are 11 T cell receptor beta chains sequenced from a single sample in a study of blood T cell repertoires in COVID-19. Repertoires were generated with immunoSEQ multiplex PCR, while TCRdb's copy carries only in-frame clones and drops some. The data show 150,000 to 200,000 clones, 80% to 90% seen once. The sample was peripheral blood. The receptor set was obtained from a man aged 50-60 years with active or convalescent COVID-19.

There are a few counts of this clone. The V and J genes are TRBV7-3 and TRBJ2-1, with TRBD1 matching over 9 bases. The CDR3 has 13 residues. Germline CDR1 reads SGHTA; CDR2 reads FQGTGA. The V gene end was trimmed by 8 bases and the J gene end by 8 bases; junction bases not matched to a gene: 7. The CDR3 bases are TGTGCCAGCGCGGGACAGGGTAAAGATGAGCAGTTCTTC. As protein: CASAGQGKDEQFF.

Only one count was recorded for this clone. V gene TRBV4-1 combines with J gene TRBJ1-5; D may be TRBD1 (5 bases). V gave up 2 bases and J gave up 5 bases, with 16 bases separating them. Looked up from germline, CDR1 is MGHRA and CDR2 is YSYEKL. CDR3 length equals 16 residues. The CDR3 reads CASSQQGKGLDQPQHF. The CDR3 DNA reads as TGCGCCAGCAGCCAACAGGGTAAGGGCCTCGATCAGCCCCAGCATTTT.

This clone has a handful of counts. The rearrangement links TRBV14 to TRBJ1-6; TRBD1 is a possible D gene (5 bases). CDR3 length: 17 amino acids. In germline, CDR1 is SGHDN, CDR2 FVKESK. V was clipped by 0 bases and J by 6 bases, with 15 bases between them. The CDR3: CASSQEGAGFGNSPLHF. The CDR3 bases are TGTGCCAGCAGCCAAGAGGGCGCAGGGTTTGGTAATTCACCCCTCCACTTT.

The chain joins TRBV5-1 to TRBJ2-3; tentatively, D is TRBD2 (5 bases). V shed 2 bases and J shed 0 bases, with 7 bases lying between them. The CDR3 is made up of 14 amino acids. CDR1 SGHRS and CDR2 YFSETQ come from the germline V gene. The CDR3 sequence: CASSFGISTDTQYF. The CDR3 DNA follows: TGCGCCAGCAGCTTCGGGATAAGCACAGATACGCAGTATTTT. Full variable domain (rest looked up from reference TRBV5-1 and TRBJ2-3): KAGVTQTPRYLIKTRGQQVTLSCSPISGHRSVSWYQQTPGQGLQFLFEYFSETQRNKGNFPGRFSGRQFSNSRSEMNVSTLELGDSALYLCASSFGISTDTQYFGPGTRLTVL.

The chain couples TRBV4-2 to TRBJ2-3, with a weak D call TRBD1 (6 bases). From germline, CDR1 is LGHNA and CDR2 YNFKEQ. This CDR3 spans 16 amino acids. The germline V and J ends were trimmed by 1 base and 1 base, with 12 bases remaining between them. CDR3 bases: TGTGCCAGCAGCCAAGGGACAGCCGATCGCACAGATACGCAGTATTTT. It translates to CASSQGTADRTDTQYF.

This chain uses TRBV19 with TRBJ2-5; 10 nucleotides line up with TRBD2. Germline values: CDR1 LNHDA, CDR2 SQIVND (reference sequence). V lost 4 bases to trimming and J lost 3 bases; unmatched junction nucleotides: 5. This CDR3 is built from 15 residues. CDR3 DNA sequence: TGTGCCAGTAGTACTAGCGGGAGTGGGGAAGAGACCCAGTACTTC. This codes for CASSTSGSGEETQYF.

V and J are TRBV7-9 and TRBJ2-1; unclear D gene. Germline V CDR1 and CDR2: SEHNR, FQNEAQ (reference sequence). The CDR3 length is 15 residues. Trimming took off 4 bases at V and 8 bases at J, with 18 bases between the two ends. The CDR3 loop is CASSSPMDSRHEQFF. CDR3 DNA: TGTGCCAGCAGCTCTCCAATGGATAGCCGCCATGAGCAGTTCTTC.

V is TRBV18 and J is TRBJ2-5; 11 bases line up with TRBD2. The CDR3 runs to 15 residues. V shed 3 bases and J 2 bases; nucleotides not matched to a gene: 2. Per germline, CDR1 KGHSH and CDR2 LQKENI. Here the CDR3 reads CASSPGTSGQETQYF. The DNA of the CDR3 is TGTGCCAGCTCACCCGGGACTAGCGGTCAAGAGACCCAGTACTTC.

This chain uses TRBV28 with TRBJ1-6; a possible D gene is TRBD1 (5 bases). The CDR3 runs to 14 residues. V shed 6 bases and J shed 8 bases, with 14 bases lying between them. The germline V gene has CDR1 MDHEN and CDR2 SYDVKM. CDR3 amino acids: CASRTGPRDSPLHF. The CDR3 DNA follows: TGTGCCAGCAGAACCGGGCCCAGGGATTCACCCCTCCACTTT.

V is TRBV19 and J is TRBJ2-1; 7 bases map to TRBD2. The CDR3 is made up of 15 amino acids. Germline V gives CDR1 LNHDA, CDR2 SQIVND (reference sequence). The ends lost 10 bases at V and 5 bases at J; junction bases unmatched: 14. The CDR3 DNA reads TGTGCCACCGGATGGAGCGGGACCGCCCACAATGAGCAGTTCTTC. This translates into CATGWSGTAHNEQFF.

V and J are TRBV6-7 and TRBJ2-1, with 16 nucleotides matching TRBD2. TRBV6-7 is recorded as an ORF, its role being uncertain. V lost 5 bases, J lost 8 bases, and 6 bases stayed unmatched. The CDR3 extends over 16 amino acids. In DNA form, the CDR3 reads TGTGCCAGCAGTCAGACCGGGACTAGCGGGAGGGATGAGCAGTTCTTC. Its protein product is CASSQTGTSGRDEQFF.